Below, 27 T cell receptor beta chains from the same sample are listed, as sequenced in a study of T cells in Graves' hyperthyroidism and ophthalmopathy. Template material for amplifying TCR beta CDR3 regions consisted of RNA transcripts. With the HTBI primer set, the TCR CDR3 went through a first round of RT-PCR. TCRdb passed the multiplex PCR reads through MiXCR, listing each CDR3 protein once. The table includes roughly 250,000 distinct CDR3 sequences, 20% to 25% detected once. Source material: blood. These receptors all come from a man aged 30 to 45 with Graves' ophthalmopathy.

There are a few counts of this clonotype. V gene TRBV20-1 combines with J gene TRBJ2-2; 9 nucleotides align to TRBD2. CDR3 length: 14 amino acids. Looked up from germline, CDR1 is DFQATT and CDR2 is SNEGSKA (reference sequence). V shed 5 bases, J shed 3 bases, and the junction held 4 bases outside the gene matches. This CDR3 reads CSAGLAGYTGELFF. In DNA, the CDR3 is TGCAGTGCTGGTCTAGCGGGGTACACCGGGGAGCTGTTTTTT.

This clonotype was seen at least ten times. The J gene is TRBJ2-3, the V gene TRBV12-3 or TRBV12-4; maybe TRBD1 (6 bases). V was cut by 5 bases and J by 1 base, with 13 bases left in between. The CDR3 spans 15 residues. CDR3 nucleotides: TGTGCCAGCAGTCCGCGACAGGTCGGCACAGATACGCAGTATTTT. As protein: CASSPRQVGTDTQYF.

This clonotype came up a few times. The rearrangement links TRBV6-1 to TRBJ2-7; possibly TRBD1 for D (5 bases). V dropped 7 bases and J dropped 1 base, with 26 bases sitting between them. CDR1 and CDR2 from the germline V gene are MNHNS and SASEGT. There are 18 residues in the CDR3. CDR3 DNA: TGTGCCAGCACCCTTTCCCTGGGGCAGGGCGGTTGGTCCTACGAGCAGTACTTC. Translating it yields CASTLSLGQGGWSYEQYF.

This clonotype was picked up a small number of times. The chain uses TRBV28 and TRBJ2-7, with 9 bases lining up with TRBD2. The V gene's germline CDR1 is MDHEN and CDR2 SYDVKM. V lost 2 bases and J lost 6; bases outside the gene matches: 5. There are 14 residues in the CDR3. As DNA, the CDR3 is TGTGCCAGCAGTTTAAGTAGCGGGAGTGGCGAGCAGTACTTC. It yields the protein CASSLSSGSGEQYF. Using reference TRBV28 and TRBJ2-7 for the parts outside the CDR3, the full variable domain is DVKVTQSSRYLVKRTGEKVFLECVQDMDHENMFWYRQDPGLGLRLIYFSYDVKMKEKGDIPEGYSVSREKKERFSLILESASTNQTSMYLCASSLSSGSGEQYFGPGTRLTVT.

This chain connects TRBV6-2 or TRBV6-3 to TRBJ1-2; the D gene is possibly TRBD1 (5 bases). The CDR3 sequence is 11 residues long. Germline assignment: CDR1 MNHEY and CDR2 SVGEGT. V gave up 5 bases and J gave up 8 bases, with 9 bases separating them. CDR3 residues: CASSVWGGYTF. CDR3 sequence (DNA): TGTGCCAGCAGTGTTTGGGGGGGCTACACCTTC.

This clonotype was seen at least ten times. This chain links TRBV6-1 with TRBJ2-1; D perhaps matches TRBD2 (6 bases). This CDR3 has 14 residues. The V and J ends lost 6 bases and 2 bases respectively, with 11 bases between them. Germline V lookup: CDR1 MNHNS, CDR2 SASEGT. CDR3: CASRSWTTYNEQFF. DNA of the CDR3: TGTGCCAGCAGATCTTGGACTACCTACAATGAGCAGTTCTTC.

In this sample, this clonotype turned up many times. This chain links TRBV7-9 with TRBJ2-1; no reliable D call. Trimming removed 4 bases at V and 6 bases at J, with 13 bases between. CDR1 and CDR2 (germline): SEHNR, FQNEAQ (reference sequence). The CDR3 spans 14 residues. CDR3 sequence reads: CASSSPSSRNEQFF. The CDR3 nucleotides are TGTGCCAGCAGCTCCCCTTCCTCTCGCAATGAGCAGTTCTTC. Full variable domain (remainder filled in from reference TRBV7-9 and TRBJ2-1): DTGVSQNPRHKITKRGQNVTFRCDPISEHNRLYWYRQTLGQGPEFLTYFQNEAQLEKSRLLSDRFSAERPKGSFSTLEIQRTEQGDSAMYLCASSSPSSRNEQFFGPGTRLTVL.

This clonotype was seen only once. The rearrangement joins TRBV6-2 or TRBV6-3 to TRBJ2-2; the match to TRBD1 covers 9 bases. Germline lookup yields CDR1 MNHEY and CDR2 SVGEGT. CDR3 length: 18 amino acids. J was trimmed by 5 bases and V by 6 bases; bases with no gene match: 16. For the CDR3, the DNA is TGTGCCAGCAGCCTCACCATCTCCGACAGGGGGGGGACCGGGGAGCTGTTTTTT. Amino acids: CASSLTISDRGGTGELFF.

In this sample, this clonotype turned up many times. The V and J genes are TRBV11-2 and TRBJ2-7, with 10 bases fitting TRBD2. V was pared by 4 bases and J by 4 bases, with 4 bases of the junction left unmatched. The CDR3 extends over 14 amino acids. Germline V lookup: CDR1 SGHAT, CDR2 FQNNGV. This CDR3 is CASSSSGSTYEQYF. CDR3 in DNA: TGTGCCAGCAGCTCTAGCGGGAGTACTTACGAGCAGTACTTC.

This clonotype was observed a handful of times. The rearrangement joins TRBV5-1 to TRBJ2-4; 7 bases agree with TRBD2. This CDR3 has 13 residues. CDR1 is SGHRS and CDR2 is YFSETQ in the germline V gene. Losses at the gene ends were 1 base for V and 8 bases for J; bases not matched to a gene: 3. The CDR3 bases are TGCGCCAGCAGCTTGAGCGGGGTTGACATTCAGTACTTC. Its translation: CASSLSGVDIQYF.

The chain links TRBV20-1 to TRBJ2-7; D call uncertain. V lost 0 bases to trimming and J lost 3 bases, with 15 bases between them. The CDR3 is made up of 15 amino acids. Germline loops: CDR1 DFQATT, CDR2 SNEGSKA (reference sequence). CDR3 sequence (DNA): TGCAGTGCTAGAGATCTGTCCAATCCATTCTACGAGCAGTACTTC. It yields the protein CSARDLSNPFYEQYF.

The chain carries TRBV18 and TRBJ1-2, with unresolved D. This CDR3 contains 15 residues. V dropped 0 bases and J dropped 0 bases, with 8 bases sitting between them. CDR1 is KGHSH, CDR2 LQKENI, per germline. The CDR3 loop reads CASSPPRGTNYGYTF. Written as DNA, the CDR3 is TGTGCCAGCTCACCACCGAGAGGGACTAACTATGGCTACACCTTC.

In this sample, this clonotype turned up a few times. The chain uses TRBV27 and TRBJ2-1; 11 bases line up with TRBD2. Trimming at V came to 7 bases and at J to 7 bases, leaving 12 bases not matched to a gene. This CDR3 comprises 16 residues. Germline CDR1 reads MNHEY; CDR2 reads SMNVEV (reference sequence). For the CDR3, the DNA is TGTGCCAGCATACCCGTTGGGACTAGCGGCTTAAATGAGCAGTTCTTC. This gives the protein CASIPVGTSGLNEQFF.

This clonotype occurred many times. CDR3 loop: CAWSAPATEAFF. The CDR3 DNA is TGTGCCTGGAGTGCCCCCGCGACTGAAGCTTTCTTT. The chain is built from TRBV30 and TRBJ1-1; D not certain. Germline assignment: CDR1 GTSNPN and CDR2 SVGIG (reference sequence). V gave up 1 base and J gave up 5 bases, with 8 bases separating them. The CDR3 contains 12 residues.

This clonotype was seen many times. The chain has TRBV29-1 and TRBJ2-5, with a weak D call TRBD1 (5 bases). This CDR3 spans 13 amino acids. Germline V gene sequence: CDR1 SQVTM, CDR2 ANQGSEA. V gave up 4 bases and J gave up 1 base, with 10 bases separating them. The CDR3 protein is CSVALRVQETQYF. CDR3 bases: TGCAGCGTTGCTCTCAGGGTCCAAGAGACCCAGTACTTC. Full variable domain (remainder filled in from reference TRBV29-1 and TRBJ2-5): SAVISQKPSRDICQRGTSLTIQCQVDSQVTMMFWYRQQPGQSLTLIATANQGSEATYESGFVIDKFPISRPNLTFSTLTVSNMSPEDSSIYLCSVALRVQETQYFGPGTRLLVL.

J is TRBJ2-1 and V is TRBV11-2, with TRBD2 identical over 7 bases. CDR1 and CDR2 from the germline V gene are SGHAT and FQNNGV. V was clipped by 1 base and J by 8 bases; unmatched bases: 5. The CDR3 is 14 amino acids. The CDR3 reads CASSLGKGGDEQFF. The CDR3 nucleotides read TGTGCCAGCAGCTTAGGCAAGGGAGGGGATGAGCAGTTCTTC.

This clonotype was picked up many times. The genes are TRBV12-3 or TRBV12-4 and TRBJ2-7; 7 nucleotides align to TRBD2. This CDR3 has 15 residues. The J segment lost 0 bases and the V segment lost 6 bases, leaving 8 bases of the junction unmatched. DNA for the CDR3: TGTGCCAGCAGCGCCCCCGGCGGGAGCTCCTACGAGCAGTACTTC. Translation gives CASSAPGGSSYEQYF.

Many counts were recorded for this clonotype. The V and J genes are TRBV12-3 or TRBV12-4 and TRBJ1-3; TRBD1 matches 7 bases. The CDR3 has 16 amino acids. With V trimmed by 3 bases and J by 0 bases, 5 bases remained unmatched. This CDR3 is CASSFRQGSSGNTIYF. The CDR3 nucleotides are TGTGCCAGCAGTTTCCGACAGGGAAGCTCTGGAAACACCATATATTTT.

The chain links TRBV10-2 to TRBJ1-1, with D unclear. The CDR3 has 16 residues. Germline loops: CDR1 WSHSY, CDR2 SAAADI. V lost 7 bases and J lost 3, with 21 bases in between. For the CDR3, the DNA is TGCGCCAGCACGGTATGGCCCGGACGGTCGGACACTGAAGCTTTCTTT. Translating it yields CASTVWPGRSDTEAFF.

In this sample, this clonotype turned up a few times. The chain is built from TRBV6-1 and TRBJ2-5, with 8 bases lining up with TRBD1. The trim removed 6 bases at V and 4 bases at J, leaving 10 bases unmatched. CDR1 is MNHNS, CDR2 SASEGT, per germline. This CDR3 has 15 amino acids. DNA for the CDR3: TGTGCCAGCAGGAAGGGACAGGAGAAAGGAGAGACCCAGTACTTC. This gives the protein CASRKGQEKGETQYF.

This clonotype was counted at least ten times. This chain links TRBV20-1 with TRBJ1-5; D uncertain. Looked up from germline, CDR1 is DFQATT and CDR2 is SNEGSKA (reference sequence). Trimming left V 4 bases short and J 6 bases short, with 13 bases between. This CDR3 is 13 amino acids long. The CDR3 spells CSANEASGQPQHF. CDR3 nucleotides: TGCAGTGCTAACGAGGCCTCGGGTCAGCCCCAGCATTTT.

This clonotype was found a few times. This CDR3 reads CASSPEAGWNTEAFF. The CDR3 DNA reads as TGTGCCAGCAGCCCGGAGGCAGGGTGGAACACTGAAGCTTTCTTT. The V and J genes are TRBV7-3 and TRBJ1-1; D is possibly TRBD1 (5 bases). The CDR3 is 15 residues long. Trimming removed 5 bases at V and 1 base at J, with 14 bases between. CDR1 SGHTA and CDR2 FQGTGA come from the germline V gene.

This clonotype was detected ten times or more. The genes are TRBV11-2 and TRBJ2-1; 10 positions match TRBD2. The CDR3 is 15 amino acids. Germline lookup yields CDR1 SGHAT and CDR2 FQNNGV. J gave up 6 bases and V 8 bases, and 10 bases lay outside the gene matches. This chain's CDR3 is CASAASSGSINEQFF. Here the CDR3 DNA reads TGTGCCAGCGCAGCCTCTAGCGGGAGTATCAATGAGCAGTTCTTC.

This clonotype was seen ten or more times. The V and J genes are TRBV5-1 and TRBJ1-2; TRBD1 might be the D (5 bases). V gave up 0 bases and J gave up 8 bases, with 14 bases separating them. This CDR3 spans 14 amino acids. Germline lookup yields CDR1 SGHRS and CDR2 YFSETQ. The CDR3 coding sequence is TGCGCCAGCAGCTTGGTTCCAGGGCCTGTCGGCTACACCTTC. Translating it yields CASSLVPGPVGYTF.

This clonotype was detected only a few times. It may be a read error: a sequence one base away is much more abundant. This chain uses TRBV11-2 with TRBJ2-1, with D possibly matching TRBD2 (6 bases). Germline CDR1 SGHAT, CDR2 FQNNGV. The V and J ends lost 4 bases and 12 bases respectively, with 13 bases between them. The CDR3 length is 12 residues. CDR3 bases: TGTGCCAGCAGCTCCGCTGGGACTGGGCAGTTCTTC. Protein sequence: CASSSAGTGQFF.

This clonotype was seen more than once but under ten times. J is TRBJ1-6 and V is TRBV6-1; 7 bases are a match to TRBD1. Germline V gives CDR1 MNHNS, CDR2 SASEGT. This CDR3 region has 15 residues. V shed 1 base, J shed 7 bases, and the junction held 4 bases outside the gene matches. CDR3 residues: CASSEVRQGNSPLHF. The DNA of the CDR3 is TGTGCCAGCAGTGAAGTCCGACAGGGCAATTCACCCCTCCACTTT.

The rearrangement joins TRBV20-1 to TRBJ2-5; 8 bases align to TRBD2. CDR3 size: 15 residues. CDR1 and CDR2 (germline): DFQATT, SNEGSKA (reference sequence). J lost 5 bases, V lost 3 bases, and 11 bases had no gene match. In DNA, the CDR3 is TGCAGTGCTAGGGGACTAGATGTATTGGGGGAGACCCAGTACTTC. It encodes CSARGLDVLGETQYF.